These 29 T cell receptor beta chains were sequenced from one sample in a study of breast tumors, draining lymph nodes, adjacent tissues. Axillary draining lymph nodes of breast cancer patients supplied the node samples. MiXCR, run by TCRdb on the multiplex PCR reads, gives a single entry per CDR3 protein. This repertoire shows around 130,000 distinct CDR3 sequences, around a third found once; its top ten account for approximately 2.3%. Sequencing was done on a sample of axillary lymph node tissue. The receptors come from a female donor with breast cancer. Some clones in this sample may be carry-over from other donors' samples.

This clonotype was detected many times. The V call is TRBV6-5, the J call TRBJ2-5, with 7 bases that match TRBD1. Germline lookup yields CDR1 MNHEY and CDR2 SVGAGI. Losses at the gene ends were 6 bases for V and 5 bases for J; bases not matched to a gene: 12. CDR3 length: 15 residues. The CDR3 region has the DNA TGTGCCAGCAGGCCAACGACAGGGTTTTGGGAGACCCAGTACTTC. It yields the protein CASRPTTGFWETQYF.

This clonotype has just a few counts. One base away lies a much larger clone, so this may be a sequencing read error. The chain employs TRBV11-2 and TRBJ2-7, with D possibly TRBD1 on 5 matching bases. The V and J ends lost 2 bases and 4 bases respectively, with 15 bases between them. The CDR3 is 15 amino acids. CDR1 is SGHAT and CDR2 is FQNNGV in the germline V gene. CDR3 sequence reads: CASSLRGGAMYEQYV. The CDR3 DNA reads TGTGCCAGCAGCTTAAGGGGTGGGGCGATGTACGAGCAGTACGTC.

This clonotype was observed many times. The chain links TRBV10-3 to TRBJ2-2; 7 bases align to TRBD1. The CDR3 has 13 amino acids. Germline values: CDR1 ENHRY, CDR2 SYGVKD. Trimming removed 10 bases from V and 1 base from J; junction bases left unmatched: 3. The CDR3 nucleotides are TGTGCCAACCGGGACAGGAACACCGGGGAGCTGTTTTTT. It translates to CANRDRNTGELFF.

CDR3 sequence reads: CASRQPGQGNEKLFF. The CDR3 DNA follows: TGTGCCAGCAGACAGCCGGGACAGGGGAATGAAAAACTGTTTTTT. The chain recombines TRBV6-2 or TRBV6-3 with TRBJ1-4; 10 bases are a match to TRBD1. CDR1 is MNHEY, CDR2 SVGEGT, per germline. The CDR3 contains 15 residues. Unmatched junction bases numbered 6, after V lost 6 bases and J lost 5 bases.

About this clonotype itself: This could be a read error, since a much larger clone is one nucleotide away. The chain recombines TRBV6-2 or TRBV6-3 with TRBJ1-5; D perhaps matches TRBD1 (5 bases). The CDR3 runs to 16 residues. V lost 7 bases and J lost 0, with 16 bases in between. Germline V gene data show CDR1 as MNHEY and CDR2 as SVGEGT. CDR3 nucleotides: TGTGCCAGCACTCTCCAGGGTTTGAGTAGCAATCAGCCCCAGCATTTT. Protein sequence: CASTLQGLSSNQPQHF.

The sample holds many counts of this clonotype. The chain carries TRBV27 and TRBJ2-7; 9 positions match TRBD2. CDR3 length: 15 amino acids. Trimming took 6 bases from V and 2 from J; bases not matched to a gene: 8. In germline, CDR1 is MNHEY, CDR2 SMNVEV (reference sequence). The CDR3 loop is CASRALAGGAYEQYV. CDR3 DNA: TGTGCCAGCAGGGCGTTGGCGGGGGGGGCCTACGAGCAGTACGTC.

The rearrangement links TRBV24-1 to TRBJ2-7; 7 nucleotides agree with TRBD1. This CDR3 comprises 15 residues. Trimming took 3 bases from V and 2 from J; bases not matched to a gene: 6. Germline V gives CDR1 KGHDR, CDR2 SFDVKD. CDR3 bases: TGTGCCACCAGTGATACCGGGGACAGCCCCTACGAGCAGTACTTC. It yields the protein CATSDTGDSPYEQYF.

This clonotype has a count of ten or more. This sequence joins TRBV7-2 and TRBJ1-5; no firm D call. Germline CDR1 is SGHTA and CDR2 is FQGNSA. The CDR3 has 15 amino acids. V was cut by 4 bases and J by 3 bases, with 13 bases left in between. This CDR3 reads CASSSRRAPNQPQHF. Here the CDR3 DNA reads TGTGCCAGCAGCTCCCGCCGGGCCCCCAATCAGCCCCAGCATTTT.

This clonotype was recorded at least ten times. The rearrangement links TRBV18 to TRBJ2-7; either TRBD1 or TRBD2 may fit D (5 bases each). Germline V gene data show CDR1 as KGHSH and CDR2 as LQKENI. V was clipped by 0 bases and J by 4 bases, with 13 bases between them. There are 15 residues in the CDR3. The CDR3, as DNA: TGTGCCAGCTCACCACCCGGGGACGGGCATTACGAGCAGTACTTC. Protein product: CASSPPGDGHYEQYF.

In its sample, this clonotype was seen many times. The rearrangement uses TRBV6-6 and TRBJ2-7; 13 nucleotides match TRBD2. Germline CDR1 and CDR2: MNHNY and SVGAGI (reference sequence). This CDR3 is 15 amino acids long. Trimming took 4 bases from V and 6 from J; bases not matched to a gene: 6. This chain's CDR3 is CASSSPGTSGVEQYF. The CDR3 DNA sequence: TGTGCCAGCAGTTCCCCCGGGACTAGCGGGGTCGAGCAGTACTTC.

This clonotype was picked up a small number of times. This chain uses TRBV29-1 with TRBJ1-1; D possibly corresponds to TRBD1 (5 bases). CDR3 length: 12 residues. Germline lookup yields CDR1 SQVTM and CDR2 ANQGSEA. V was shortened by 6 bases and J by 6 bases, with 14 bases between the two germline ends. The CDR3 sequence is CSVARLGAEAFF. The CDR3 coding sequence is TGCAGCGTGGCCCGGTTGGGGGCTGAAGCTTTCTTT. Together with reference TRBV29-1 and TRBJ1-1, the CDR3 gives the full variable domain: SAVISQKPSRDICQRGTSLTIQCQVDSQVTMMFWYRQQPGQSLTLIATANQGSEATYESGFVIDKFPISRPNLTFSTLTVSNMSPEDSSIYLCSVARLGAEAFFGQGTRLTVV.

At least ten counts were recorded for this clonotype. The V call is TRBV5-5, the J call TRBJ2-2; perhaps TRBD1 as D (5 bases). Trimming cost V 2 bases and J 4 bases, with 21 bases left between them. CDR1 is SGHKS and CDR2 is YYEKEE in the germline V gene (reference sequence). The CDR3 is made up of 18 amino acids. This chain's CDR3 is CASSLLGQTQTGTGELFF. The DNA of the CDR3 is TGTGCCAGCAGCTTATTGGGGCAGACCCAAACCGGCACCGGGGAGCTGTTTTTT. Drawing the rest from reference TRBV5-5 and TRBJ2-2, the complete variable domain is DAGVTQSPTHLIKTRGQQVTLRCSPISGHKSVSWYQQVLGQGPQFIFQYYEKEERGRGNFPDRFSARQFPNYSSELNVNALLLGDSALYLCASSLLGQTQTGTGELFFGEGSRLTVL.

The chain uses TRBV9 and TRBJ1-4, with 7 bases identical to TRBD1. Unmatched junction bases numbered 4, after V lost 0 bases and J lost 5 bases. Germline V CDR1 and CDR2: SGDLS, YYNGEE. This CDR3 has 15 amino acids. CDR3 sequence: CASSVVSGGNEKLFF. Here the CDR3 DNA reads TGTGCCAGCAGCGTAGTTTCAGGGGGGAATGAAAAACTGTTTTTT.

In its sample, this clonotype was seen many times. The V gene is TRBV19, the J gene TRBJ1-5; 7 bases agree with TRBD1. V shed 5 bases and J 0 bases; nucleotides not matched to a gene: 10. The CDR3 loop spans 17 amino acids. Germline loops: CDR1 LNHDA, CDR2 SQIVND (reference sequence). This chain's CDR3 is CASSLLRGQNSNQPQHF. Written as DNA, the CDR3 is TGTGCCAGTAGTCTCCTGAGGGGACAGAATAGCAATCAGCCCCAGCATTTT.

The table lists this clonotype with many counts. The chain recombines TRBV6-1 with TRBJ2-1; 13 positions match TRBD2. The V gene end was trimmed by 2 bases and the J gene end by 8 bases; junction bases not matched to a gene: 12. Germline V lookup: CDR1 MNHNS, CDR2 SASEGT. This CDR3 region has 18 residues. CDR3 DNA sequence: TGTGCCAGCAGTGAATGGCCCATAACTAGCGGGGGGGCCGATGAGCAGTTCTTC. Translation gives CASSEWPITSGGADEQFF.

This clonotype has a count of ten or more. The J gene is TRBJ1-2, the V gene TRBV20-1; 8 bases fit TRBD1. CDR3 length: 14 residues. Per the germline V gene, CDR1 is DFQATT and CDR2 is SNEGSKA (reference sequence). The ends lost 3 bases at V and 12 bases at J; junction bases unmatched: 15. CDR3 sequence reads: CSASPTRTGLFDTF. The DNA of the CDR3 is TGCAGTGCTAGTCCGACCCGGACAGGGCTTTTCGACACCTTC.

This clonotype was detected only once. V is TRBV7-9 and J is TRBJ2-7; D possibly corresponds to TRBD1 (6 bases). The CDR3 contains 15 residues. Germline-derived CDR1 and CDR2 are SEHNR and FQNEAQ (reference sequence). Trimming shortened V by 5 bases and J by 0 bases, and 14 bases separated the two germline ends. CDR3 sequence reads: CASSARGGSSYEQYF. The CDR3 region has the DNA TGTGCCAGCAGCGCCCGAGGGGGAAGCTCCTACGAGCAGTACTTC.

At least ten counts were recorded for this clonotype. The CDR3 sequence: CASSPDRVGQPQHF. CDR3 in DNA: TGTGCCAGCAGCCCGGACAGGGTGGGTCAGCCCCAGCATTTT. The V and J genes are TRBV12-3 or TRBV12-4 and TRBJ1-5; 8 bases map to TRBD1. The CDR3 sequence is 14 residues long. After removal of 6 bases from V and 6 bases from J, the junction contained 7 bases not matched to a gene.

There are many counts of this clonotype. This chain links TRBV7-2 with TRBJ2-2; D might be TRBD2 (5 bases). The CDR3 is 14 amino acids. V was clipped by 3 bases and J by 8 bases, with 13 bases between them. Per germline, CDR1 SGHTA and CDR2 FQGNSA. The CDR3 DNA follows: TGTGCCAGCAGCTTTACTAGATTAGGAGGGGAGCTGTTTTTT. This gives the protein CASSFTRLGGELFF.

The chain is built from TRBV6-1 and TRBJ2-6, with 8 bases lining up with TRBD1. Germline loops: CDR1 MNHNS, CDR2 SASEGT. The J segment lost 0 bases and the V segment lost 8 bases, leaving 9 bases of the junction unmatched. The CDR3 is made up of 17 amino acids. Here the CDR3 DNA reads TGTGCCAGCTACCACGGGACAGGATCCTCTGGGGCCAACGTCCTGACTTTC. Its translation is CASYHGTGSSGANVLTF.

Many counts were recorded for this clonotype. This chain connects TRBV5-1 to TRBJ1-3; no definite D call. The CDR3 runs to 16 residues. The V end was cut by 3 bases, the J end by 0 bases, with 13 bases between. CDR1 and CDR2 from the germline V gene are SGHRS and YFSETQ. The CDR3: CASSSGSVISGNTIYF. DNA of the CDR3: TGCGCCAGCAGCTCCGGGAGCGTGATCTCTGGAAACACCATATATTTT.

About this clonotype itself: Being one base from a much bigger clone, this may be a read error. The chain carries TRBV13 and TRBJ2-1, with 8 positions matching TRBD2. The CDR3 covers 15 residues. Germline values: CDR1 PRHDT, CDR2 FYEKMQ (reference sequence). The DNA of the CDR3 is TGTGCCAGCAGCTTACGGCGGGGGGCCTACAATGGGCAGTTCTTC. Amino acid sequence: CASSLRRGAYNGQFF. Looking up the rest from reference TRBV13 and TRBJ2-1 gives the full variable domain: AAGVIQSPRHLIKEKRETATLKCYPIPRHDTVYWYQQGPGQDPQFLISFYEKMQSDKGSIPDRFSAQQFSDYHSELNMSSLELGDSALYFCASSLRRGAYNGQFFGPGTRLTVL.

The chain combines TRBV7-3 with TRBJ2-6; D gene uncertain. Germline loops: CDR1 SGHTA, CDR2 FQGTGA. V lost 5 bases and J 0 bases, leaving 11 bases between the germline ends. This CDR3 has 16 amino acids. The CDR3 protein is CASSAKAISGANVLTF. In DNA, the CDR3 is TGTGCCAGCAGCGCAAAGGCCATCTCTGGGGCCAACGTCCTGACTTTC.

The gene calls are TRBV3-1 and TRBJ1-1; D is unresolved. Per germline, CDR1 LGHDT and CDR2 YNNKEL (reference sequence). The ends were cut back, 2 bases at V and 3 bases at J, with 4 bases in the middle. This CDR3 has 12 amino acids. In DNA, the CDR3 is TGTGCCAGCAGCCAATACTACACTGAAGCTTTCTTT. It codes for CASSQYYTEAFF.

A note on this clonotype: The conserved final phenylalanine or tryptophan is absent from the CDR3, which likely points to a read error. V gene TRBV3-1 combines with J gene TRBJ2-3; D remains ambiguous. The length of the CDR3 is 13 residues. V shed 1 base and J shed 1 base, with 3 bases lying between them. Germline lookup yields CDR1 LGHDT and CDR2 YNNKEL (reference sequence). The CDR3 region has the DNA TGTGCCAGCAGCCAAGGGGGCACAGATACGCAGTATTTG. Protein sequence: CASSQGGTDTQYL.

This rearrangement joins TRBV24-1 to TRBJ1-1; D is perhaps TRBD1 (6 bases). The germline V gene encodes CDR1 KGHDR and CDR2 SFDVKD. Trimming cost V 4 bases and J 11 bases, with 16 bases left between them. The CDR3 length is 13 residues. CDR3 sequence: CATSDPLTGWAFF. The DNA of the CDR3 is TGTGCCACCAGTGACCCGTTAACAGGGTGGGCTTTCTTT.

This clonotype was observed many times. The chain uses TRBV10-3 and TRBJ2-3, with 7 bases that match TRBD2. Germline values: CDR1 ENHRY, CDR2 SYGVKD. J gave up 5 bases and V 8 bases, and 13 bases lay outside the gene matches. CDR3 length equals 15 residues. The CDR3 sequence is CAIAGRGSGEDTQYF. The CDR3 DNA sequence: TGTGCCATCGCGGGGAGGGGTTCAGGAGAAGATACGCAGTATTTT.

This clonotype was picked up many times. This chain links TRBV6-1 with TRBJ1-2; maybe TRBD1 (5 bases). The germline V gene has CDR1 MNHNS and CDR2 SASEGT. CDR3 length equals 14 residues. V was pared by 3 bases and J by 8 bases, with 16 bases between. DNA for the CDR3: TGTGCCAGCAGTGACACGATCGGGGCTGGGGGCTACACCTTC. Amino acids: CASSDTIGAGGYTF.

V is TRBV2 and J is TRBJ1-4; no definite D call. V was pared by 4 bases and J by 8 bases, with 8 bases between. Germline loops: CDR1 SNHLY, CDR2 FYNNEI. The CDR3 runs to 12 residues. CDR3 sequence reads: CASSGDLEKLFF. In nucleotides, the CDR3 is TGTGCCAGCAGTGGGGATTTGGAAAAACTGTTTTTT.